A selection of T cell receptor beta chains follows, all from one sample in a study of blood T cell repertoires in COVID-19. Repertoires were generated with immunoSEQ multiplex PCR, while TCRdb's copy carries only in-frame clones and drops some. Of some 59,000 clones detected, over 75% appear once; the ten largest clones hold roughly 22%. The material sequenced was peripheral blood. These receptor sequences come from a man at least 80 years old with active or convalescent COVID-19. Both conserved end residues are part of each CDR3. D genes are given only for firm matches. Only some rows state a clone size, as once, few, many or a class for expanded clones.

TGTGCCAGTAGGCGGGCAGGATCCTACGAGCAGTACTTC	CASRRAGSYEQYF	NA	TRBV19	TRBJ2-7	NA
TGTGCCAGCAGCCAAGAGAGTTATAGCGCCATCTACAATGAGCAGTTCTTC	CASSQESYSAIYNEQFF	NA	TRBV14	TRBJ2-1	few
TGCAGCGTTCGACAGGGCCAGGAGTCCTACGAGCAGTACTTC	CSVRQGQESYEQYF	TRBD1	TRBV29-1	TRBJ2-7	NA
TGTGCCAGCAGCCACCTAGACAGGGGGGGTAATGGCTACACCTTC	CASSHLDRGGNGYTF	TRBD1	TRBV4-2	TRBJ1-2	NA
TGCGCCAGCACGCACCGACTAGCGGGGGGAGAAGAGACCCAGTACTTC	CASTHRLAGGEETQYF	TRBD2	TRBV5-1	TRBJ2-5	NA
TGTGCCAGCAGTTATCCGGGAGGGTATGGCTACACCTTC	CASSYPGGYGYTF	NA	TRBV6-5	TRBJ1-2	NA
TGTGCCAGCTCCCAGGGAGGTTCCGTGAGCAATCAGCCCCAGCATTTT	CASSQGGSVSNQPQHF	NA	TRBV18	TRBJ1-5	few
TGTGCCAGCAGCTTATTGGACAGGGCGGGGGAGACCCAGTACTTC	CASSLLDRAGETQYF	TRBD1	TRBV5-4	TRBJ2-5	NA
TGTGCCAGCAGCCAAGGAAGCGATCACCAGCATTTT	CASSQGSDHQHF	NA	TRBV3-1/TRBV3-2	TRBJ1-5	NA
TGTGCCAGCAGAAAGACTAGCGGTCTGTACGAGCAGTACTTC	CASRKTSGLYEQYF	TRBD2	TRBV2	TRBJ2-7	NA
TGTGCCAGCTCACCAAGAAGACAGGGGTCCTACGAGCAGTACTTC	CASSPRRQGSYEQYF	TRBD1	TRBV18	TRBJ2-7	NA
TGTGCCAGCAGCCAAGGTTCGGGGGTCGGGGATACGCAGTATTTT	CASSQGSGVGDTQYF	NA	TRBV14	TRBJ2-3	NA
TGCGCCAGCAGCTTGGTAGGGGAATCTGGGGCCAACGTCCTGACTTTC	CASSLVGESGANVLTF	NA	TRBV5-1	TRBJ2-6	NA
TGTGCCAGCCATCTGGGGGGGTCCTACGAGCAGTACTTC	CASHLGGSYEQYF	TRBD2	TRBV12-3/TRBV12-4	TRBJ2-7	NA
TGCAGTGCTAGTGTTAGCGGCAATGAGCAGTTCTTC	CSASVSGNEQFF	NA	TRBV20-1	TRBJ2-1	NA
TGTGCCAGCAGCCTTACCTACGAGCAGTACTTC	CASSLTYEQYF	NA	TRBV7-2	TRBJ2-7	once
TGTGCCAGCAGCTTAGGGGTTTCGGGGTATGGCTACACCTTC	CASSLGVSGYGYTF	NA	TRBV7-9	TRBJ1-2	few
TGTGCCAGCAGCCTGAACGGCGGGGACACCATATATTTT	CASSLNGGDTIYF	NA	TRBV16	TRBJ1-3	NA
TGTGCCAGCTCACCGCTACAACAGGGGACCGGGCAGCAGACCCAGTACTTC	CASSPLQQGTGQQTQYF	TRBD1	TRBV18	TRBJ2-5	NA
TGCGCCAGCAGCCAAGATAGCCGCCCTTCTCTCTCTGGAAACACCATATATTTT	CASSQDSRPSLSGNTIYF	NA	TRBV4-1	TRBJ1-3	NA
TGTGCCAGCAGCCCCGGGACAGGGGCCCGTAATCAGCCCCAGCATTTT	CASSPGTGARNQPQHF	TRBD1	TRBV5-6	TRBJ1-5	NA
TGTGCCAGCAGTATTGGCAGGGGTGGAATCCCCTATAATTCACCCCTCCACTTT	CASSIGRGGIPYNSPLHF	NA	TRBV27	TRBJ1-6	NA
TGCGCCAGCAGCTTGGGGACAGGAAATGGCTACACCTTC	CASSLGTGNGYTF	TRBD1	TRBV5-1	TRBJ1-2	NA
TGTGCCAGCAGCGTAGTGCTAGCGGGGGGTTTAGATACGCAGTATTTT	CASSVVLAGGLDTQYF	TRBD2	TRBV9	TRBJ2-3	NA
TGCAGCGTAAGGGACAGTGATCAGCCCCAGCATTTT	CSVRDSDQPQHF	TRBD1	TRBV29-1	TRBJ1-5	NA
TGTGCCAGCTCAGGGACTAGCTGGGAGACCCAGTACTTC	CASSGTSWETQYF	TRBD2	TRBV18	TRBJ2-5	NA
TGTGCCAGCAGCCCGGGGGGGCCTATCAATGAGCAGTTCTTC	CASSPGGPINEQFF	TRBD2	TRBV7-2	TRBJ2-1	few
TGTGCCAGCAGTCCGACCCCGGGTGCCCATGGTCAGCCCCAGCATTTT	CASSPTPGAHGQPQHF	NA	TRBV6-6	TRBJ1-5	NA
TGTGCCAGCAGCTTCGGACAGTCTTCTGGGGCCAACGTCCTGACTTTC	CASSFGQSSGANVLTF	NA	TRBV11-2	TRBJ2-6	NA
TGTGCCAGCAGCACCGGACCCGGGGGGTATTCTGAGCAGTACTTC	CASSTGPGGYSEQYF	TRBD2	TRBV7-2	TRBJ2-7	NA
TGTGCCAGCAGCCAATCTCAGGGGGGACAGGGAGGCGAGCAGTACTTC	CASSQSQGGQGGEQYF	TRBD1	TRBV4-2	TRBJ2-7	NA
TGTGCCAGCAATTACAGGGGGCCTGGCAATCAGCCCCAGCATTTT	CASNYRGPGNQPQHF	TRBD1	TRBV2	TRBJ1-5	NA
TGTGCCAGCAGTGGAACCGGACACAAGAGCTCCTATAATTCACCCCTCCACTTT	CASSGTGHKSSYNSPLHF	NA	TRBV25-1	TRBJ1-6	NA
TGTGCCAGCGGACAGGGCTACGAGCAGTACTTC	CASGQGYEQYF	TRBD1	TRBV2	TRBJ2-7	NA
TGTGCCAGCAGCTATCAGGGCACAGATACGCAGTATTTT	CASSYQGTDTQYF	NA	TRBV7-8	TRBJ2-3	NA
TGTGCCAGCTCACCGTTAGCGGGAGCGGATACGCAGTATTTT	CASSPLAGADTQYF	TRBD2	TRBV18	TRBJ2-3	NA